The 13 T cell receptor beta chains given below trace back to one sample, sequenced in a study of blood T cell repertoires in COVID-19. Sequencing was performed with immunoSEQ multiplex PCR; in TCRdb, only in-frame clones are kept and a portion is missing. The sample contains 110,000 to 150,000 clones, about four fifths of which appear only once. The sequenced sample was peripheral blood. These receptors all stem from a man between 70 and 80 years old who had recovered from COVID-19.

The genes are TRBV5-5 and TRBJ1-2; D possibly corresponds to TRBD1 (5 bases). Between the trimmed V and J ends, which lost 0 bases and 5 bases, there was a span of 8 bases. There are 13 residues in the CDR3. Germline assignment: CDR1 SGHKS and CDR2 YYEKEE (reference sequence). The CDR3 nucleotides are TGTGCCAGCAGCTTGGGACAGCAGTATGGCTACACCTTC. Its protein product is CASSLGQQYGYTF.

The chain is built from TRBV18 and TRBJ2-1; TRBD2 agrees at 13 bases. The CDR3 covers 19 residues. Germline CDR1 and CDR2: KGHSH and LQKENI. Unmatched junction bases numbered 10, after V lost 3 bases and J lost 2 bases. CDR3 residues: CASSPTLAGGPEPYNEQFF. The CDR3, as DNA: TGTGCCAGCTCACCCACACTAGCGGGAGGGCCGGAACCCTACAATGAGCAGTTCTTC.

V gene TRBV7-9 combines with J gene TRBJ2-5; TRBD1 aligns across 8 bases. The CDR3 has 15 residues. Germline-derived CDR1 and CDR2 are SEHNR and FQNEAQ (reference sequence). The junction had 6 bases not matched to a gene; V was cut back by 4 bases and J by 2 bases. CDR3 in amino acids: CASSSGQGGQETQYF. The CDR3 DNA sequence: TGTGCCAGCAGCTCCGGACAGGGAGGACAAGAGACCCAGTACTTC.

This rearrangement joins TRBV6-5 to TRBJ2-7; D is perhaps TRBD1 (5 bases). This CDR3 comprises 12 residues. V lost 6 bases and J 3 bases, leaving 9 bases between the germline ends. Germline CDR1 MNHEY, CDR2 SVGAGI. CDR3 region: CASSQGLYEQYF. The CDR3 bases are TGTGCCAGCAGCCAGGGTCTCTACGAGCAGTACTTC.

The chain employs TRBV29-1 and TRBJ2-5; D may be TRBD1 (6 bases). The V end was cut by 8 bases, the J end by 1 base, with 14 bases between. The germline gives CDR1 SQVTM, CDR2 ANQGSEA. CDR3 length equals 13 residues. CDR3 nucleotides: TGCAGCACCCCCGGACAGTCCCAAGAGACCCAGTACTTC. Its translation is CSTPGQSQETQYF.

This chain connects TRBV5-1 to TRBJ2-2, with 8 bases fitting TRBD2. V gave up 3 bases and J gave up 3 bases; unmatched junction bases: 4. Germline CDR1 and CDR2: SGHRS and YFSETQ. This CDR3 contains 15 residues. DNA for the CDR3: TGCGCCAGCAGCTCGGGGGGGAGATACACCGGGGAGCTGTTTTTT. This gives the protein CASSSGGRYTGELFF.

The chain carries TRBV11-2 and TRBJ2-5, with D uncertain. This CDR3 contains 19 residues. Trimming removed 6 bases from V and 6 bases from J, with 32 bases in between. Germline assignment: CDR1 SGHAT and CDR2 FQNNGV. This chain's CDR3 is CASSLSLLGGRIRDQTQYF. The CDR3 DNA sequence: TGTGCCAGCAGTTTATCACTACTCGGCGGAAGAATTAGAGATCAGACCCAGTACTTC.

The J gene is TRBJ2-7, the V gene TRBV29-1; D gene unclear. Germline CDR1 and CDR2: SQVTM and ANQGSEA. The CDR3 extends over 13 amino acids. V lost 0 bases to trimming and J lost 3 bases, with 9 bases between them. CDR3 DNA: TGCAGCGTTGAAGAAAACTCGAACTACGAGCAGTACTTC. Protein product: CSVEENSNYEQYF.

The gene calls are TRBV6-1 and TRBJ1-5; D gene unclear. The CDR3 covers 16 residues. Trimming left V 4 bases short and J 2 bases short, with 15 bases between. Germline assignment: CDR1 MNHNS and CDR2 SASEGT. The CDR3 region is CASSGSRPGGNQPQHF. The CDR3 coding sequence is TGTGCCAGCAGTGGAAGTCGTCCTGGAGGCAATCAGCCCCAGCATTTT.

This chain connects TRBV5-1 to TRBJ2-7; the match to TRBD2 covers 9 bases. Germline CDR1 SGHRS, CDR2 YFSETQ. V trimming: 2 bases; J trimming: 0 bases; junction bases outside the gene matches: 3. The CDR3 has 15 residues. The CDR3 is CASSFLAGSSYEQYF. CDR3 bases: TGCGCCAGCAGCTTTCTAGCGGGGAGCTCCTACGAGCAGTACTTC.

J is TRBJ2-2 and V is TRBV9, with a tentative D call TRBD1 (6 bases). CDR1 is SGDLS and CDR2 is YYNGEE in the germline V gene. The length of the CDR3 is 15 residues. The germline V and J ends were trimmed by 0 bases and 4 bases, with 10 bases remaining between them. The CDR3 coding sequence is TGTGCCAGCAGCGTAGCCCCACAGGGCACCGGGGAGCTGTTTTTT. It yields the protein CASSVAPQGTGELFF.

The chain is built from TRBV6-1 and TRBJ1-3; no definite D call. The CDR3 is 14 residues long. V was trimmed by 2 bases and J by 8 bases, leaving 13 bases between them. Germline-derived CDR1 and CDR2 are MNHNS and SASEGT. DNA for the CDR3: TGTGCCAGCAGTGAACGGACTGCCCCGGACACCATATATTTT. It specifies CASSERTAPDTIYF.

This clone was seen a few times. The chain joins TRBV18 to TRBJ1-3; D unresolved. This CDR3 is 15 amino acids long. Germline V gene lookup returns CDR1 KGHSH and CDR2 LQKENI. Between the trimmed V and J ends, which lost 2 bases and 0 bases, there was a span of 8 bases. The CDR3 DNA is TGTGCCAGCTCACCAGAGGCACGCTCTGGAAACACCATATATTTT. Its protein is CASSPEARSGNTIYF.